These 7 T cell receptor beta chains originate from one sample sequenced in a study of CD8 T cells in Susac syndrome. When the RNA was reverse transcribed, random hexamers were used with an input of roughly 0.45 to 1 ug. One entry per CDR3 protein, called by TCRdb with MiXCR from the immunoSEQ multiplex PCR reads. The sample holds 75,000 to 100,000 distinct CDR3 sequences, 94% seen once. The sequencing input was CD8+ T cells from PBMCs. All receptors derive from a human donor in good health.

The chain links TRBV20-1 to TRBJ1-2, with TRBD1 matching over 7 bases. This CDR3 region has 17 residues. Per germline, CDR1 DFQATT and CDR2 SNEGSKA (reference sequence). Germline trimming cut 3 bases from V and 5 bases from J; bases unmatched to any gene: 18. CDR3 nucleotides: TGCAGTGCTAGTCCCTCCGCGCTCCTACAGGGGAATTATGGCTACACCTTC. Translation gives CSASPSALLQGNYGYTF.

This chain uses TRBV18 with TRBJ2-3; TRBD1 is a possible D gene (6 bases). Trimming removed 6 bases from V and 1 base from J, with 17 bases in between. The CDR3 spans 16 residues. Per germline, CDR1 KGHSH and CDR2 LQKENI. The CDR3: CASSPFRDTGTDTQYF. DNA for the CDR3: TGTGCCAGCTCCCCCTTCCGGGACACCGGCACAGATACGCAGTATTTT.

V is TRBV7-9 and J is TRBJ1-1, with D possibly matching TRBD1 (6 bases). Germline CDR1 is SEHNR and CDR2 is FQNEAQ (reference sequence). Trimming left V 4 bases short and J 4 bases short, with 13 bases between. This CDR3 has 14 residues. DNA of the CDR3: TGTGCCAGCAGCTCGAAAACAGGGCCCACTGAAGCTTTCTTT. Encoded protein: CASSSKTGPTEAFF.

The genes are TRBV27 and TRBJ1-1; no firm D call. This CDR3 comprises 12 residues. CDR1 is MNHEY, CDR2 SMNVEV, per germline (reference sequence). Trimming stripped 8 bases from V and 0 bases from J, with 7 bases between. In DNA, the CDR3 is TGTGCCAGCTGGGTTCTGAACACTGAAGCTTTCTTT. Translated: CASWVLNTEAFF.

The genes are TRBV5-6 and TRBJ2-7, with D possibly matching TRBD2 (5 bases). CDR3 length: 13 residues. The germline CDR1 and CDR2 sequences are SGHDT and YYEEEE. Between the trimmed V and J ends, which lost 4 bases and 3 bases, there was a span of 11 bases. The CDR3 DNA reads TGTGCCAGCAGCCAAACCCGGGGCTACGAGCAGTACTTC. It is translated as CASSQTRGYEQYF.

The genes are TRBV7-9 and TRBJ1-2; tentatively, D is TRBD1 (6 bases). Germline lookup yields CDR1 SEHNR and CDR2 FQNEAQ (reference sequence). The CDR3 runs 13 residues. Trimming shortened V by 0 bases and J by 6 bases, and 8 bases separated the two germline ends. This CDR3 is CASSLARGNGYTF. CDR3 DNA sequence: TGTGCCAGCAGCTTAGCCAGGGGAAATGGCTACACCTTC.

V gene TRBV5-4 combines with J gene TRBJ1-2; 8 bases map to TRBD1. Germline loops: CDR1 SGHNT, CDR2 YYREEE (reference sequence). V gave up 2 bases and J gave up 13 bases; unmatched junction bases: 10. The CDR3 is 13 amino acids. In DNA, the CDR3 is TGTGCCAGCAGCTTACCGGGACAGGAAATAATCACCTTC. Translating gives CASSLPGQEIITF.